The 8 T cell receptor beta chains given below trace back to one sample, sequenced in a study of blood T cells in healthy people across ages. A second PCR of about 7 to 12 cycles used a sample-barcoded 5' primer and a J-beta primer mix. Each CDR3 protein gets one entry after TCRdb re-called the 5' RACE reads with MiXCR. The table has 1,800,000 or so distinct CDR3 sequences, around 40% seen once; the top ten hold under 30%. The sequenced sample was blood. These receptors were taken from a human donor in good health.

This clonotype has only one observation. A much larger clone differs from this one at a single base, so this may be a read error. This chain connects TRBV7-2 to TRBJ2-7; D might be TRBD1 (6 bases). Germline V gene data show CDR1 as SGHTA and CDR2 as FQGNSA. The CDR3 has 15 residues. This CDR3 reads CARSLGARSSYEQYF. The DNA for the CDR3 is TGTGCCCGCAGTTTGGGGGCTAGAAGTTCTTACGAGCAGTACTTC.

V is TRBV10-3 and J is TRBJ2-1; 9 nucleotides line up with TRBD2. After removal of 5 bases from V and 9 bases from J, the junction contained 8 bases not matched to a gene. The germline gives CDR1 ENHRY, CDR2 SYGVKD. This CDR3 spans 14 amino acids. The CDR3 region is CAISTAGGPREQFF. The CDR3 coding sequence is TGTGCCATCAGTACGGCGGGGGGGCCCCGTGAGCAGTTCTTC.

V gene TRBV9 combines with J gene TRBJ1-6; D may be TRBD1 (6 bases). The CDR3 runs to 15 residues. The germline V gene has CDR1 SGDLS and CDR2 YYNGEE. Trimming cost V 4 bases and J 6 bases, with 14 bases left between them. CDR3 in DNA: TGTGCCAGCAGCTCACGGGGACAAAGTAATTCACCCCTCCACTTT. Amino acid sequence: CASSSRGQSNSPLHF.

There are a few counts of this clonotype. The V and J genes are TRBV4-3 and TRBJ2-7, with 9 bases fitting TRBD1. The V gene end was trimmed by 0 bases and the J gene end by 2 bases; junction bases not matched to a gene: 5. The CDR3 runs to 16 residues. CDR1 and CDR2 (germline): LGHNA, YSLEER. The CDR3 DNA reads as TGCGCCAGCAGCCAAGATGGGGACAGGGCGACCTACGAGCAGTACTTC. It yields the protein CASSQDGDRATYEQYF.

The chain has TRBV7-2 and TRBJ2-3; weak D call: TRBD2 (6 bases). Trimming took 3 bases from V and 6 from J, leaving 16 bases between them. Germline V gene data show CDR1 as SGHTA and CDR2 as FQGNSA. The length of the CDR3 is 15 residues. The CDR3 protein is CASSLRGIFVDTQYF. The CDR3 DNA sequence: TGTGCCAGCAGCTTGCGGGGTATATTTGTGGATACGCAGTATTTT.

The V call is TRBV7-2, the J call TRBJ2-1; 13 bases align to TRBD2. CDR3 size: 18 residues. CDR1 is SGHTA and CDR2 is FQGNSA in the germline V gene. V dropped 2 bases and J dropped 4; count of bases not matched to a gene: 8. The CDR3 sequence: CASSLSSALAGGYNEQFF. The CDR3 region has the DNA TGTGCCAGCAGCTTATCTTCGGCACTAGCGGGGGGGTACAATGAGCAGTTCTTC.

V gene TRBV7-6 combines with J gene TRBJ2-5; 13 bases match TRBD2. Germline CDR1 is SGHVS and CDR2 is FNYEAQ. Germline trimming cut 5 bases from V and 5 bases from J; bases unmatched to any gene: 11. This CDR3 contains 17 residues. CDR3 sequence (DNA): TGTGCCAGCAGCCCTTGGACTAGCGGGGGAGCGGGGGAGACCCAGTACTTC. Amino acid sequence: CASSPWTSGGAGETQYF.

The genes are TRBV5-5 and TRBJ1-4; tentative D call: TRBD1 (5 bases). The CDR3 has 15 amino acids. The germline V and J ends were trimmed by 4 bases and 7 bases, with 17 bases remaining between them. Germline V gives CDR1 SGHKS, CDR2 YYEKEE (reference sequence). CDR3 nucleotide sequence: TGTGCCAGCAGCAGGTGGGACGGTGACATTGAAAAACTGTTTTTT. Translated: CASSRWDGDIEKLFF.